These 17 T cell receptor beta chains came from one sample sequenced in a study of radiation and T cells in renal cell carcinoma. Method: immunoSEQ multiplex PCR; TCRdb's copy keeps in-frame clones and lacks some. Counted here are around 100,000 clones, approximately 80% occurring once; the ten biggest clones make up roughly 7.6%. Time point reported: blood 4 weeks post-SBRT, at nephrectomy. Treatment: 15 Gy SBRT to primary tumor, nephrectomy 4 weeks later. Material: blood, obtained from a patient whose treatment included radiotherapy and nephrectomy. The receptors shown here come from a man in his fifties or sixties with renal cell carcinoma.

As regards this clone: At one end, the junction sequence differs from germline, possibly due to a read error. The identical CDR3 is also encoded by other nucleotide sequences in the sample. The chain employs TRBV14 and TRBJ2-6; D call uncertain. The CDR3 runs to 13 residues. Germline V CDR1 and CDR2: SGHDN, FVKESK. The CDR3 nucleotides are TGTGCCAGCAGCCAAGTTCGCAGCCACTCGCTTTTTTTC. The encoded protein is CASSQVRSHSLFF. Based on the CDR3 plus reference TRBV14 and TRBJ2-6, the full variable domain is EAGVTQFPSHSVIEKGQTVTLRCDPISGHDNLYWYRRVMGKEIKFLLHFVKESKQDESGMPNNRFLAERTGGTYSTLKVQPAELEDSGVYFCASSQVRSHSLFFGAGSRLTVL.

The V call is TRBV19, the J call TRBJ2-2; D gene ambiguous. Germline V gives CDR1 LNHDA, CDR2 SQIVND (reference sequence). The V end was cut by 9 bases, the J end by 2 bases, with 7 bases between. The CDR3 is 12 residues long. In DNA, the CDR3 is TGTGCCAGCTTAAGAAACACCGGGGAGCTGTTTTTT. Residues: CASLRNTGELFF. The entire variable domain, with the rest obtained from reference TRBV19 and TRBJ2-2, is as follows: DGGITQSPKYLFRKEGQNVTLSCEQNLNHDAMYWYRQDPGQGLRLIYYSQIVNDFQKGDIAEGYSVSREKKESFPLTVTSAQKNPTAFYLCASLRNTGELFFGEGSRLTVL.

This clone was found a few times. The V and J genes are TRBV9 and TRBJ2-5, with 9 positions matching TRBD2. Germline V CDR1 and CDR2: SGDLS, YYNGEE. Unmatched junction bases numbered 8, after V lost 0 bases and J lost 5 bases. The CDR3 has 16 residues. In DNA form, the CDR3 reads TGTGCCAGCAGCGTAGGGGGACTAGCCTTAGGGGAGACCCAGTACTTC. This sequence encodes CASSVGGLALGETQYF.

V usage is TRBV19 and J usage is TRBJ2-2; D not resolved. Trimming stripped 3 bases from V and 1 base from J, with 6 bases between. CDR1 LNHDA and CDR2 SQIVND come from the germline V gene (reference sequence). The CDR3 is 14 residues long. Here the CDR3 DNA reads TGTGCCAGTAGTATTACGGGGAACACCGGGGAGCTGTTTTTT. Encoded protein: CASSITGNTGELFF.

The V and J genes are TRBV15 and TRBJ1-1; 9 nucleotides agree with TRBD1. Losses at the gene ends were 5 bases for V and 0 bases for J; bases not matched to a gene: 22. The CDR3 is 21 residues long. Germline assignment: CDR1 LNHNV and CDR2 YYDKDF (reference sequence). In DNA, the CDR3 is TGTGCCACCAGCTTCCCAACGGGGGACAGGGCATACCACTCCATGAACACTGAAGCTTTCTTT. Translated: CATSFPTGDRAYHSMNTEAFF.

This clone was observed once. This sequence joins TRBV27 and TRBJ2-2, with D possibly being TRBD2 (5 bases). The CDR3 extends over 13 amino acids. Per the germline V gene, CDR1 is MNHEY and CDR2 is SMNVEV (reference sequence). V gave up 5 bases and J gave up 7 bases, with 11 bases separating them. Written as DNA, the CDR3 is TGTGCCAGCAGTAAGCGAGAGGGCGGGGAGCTGTTTTTT. Its translation: CASSKREGGELFF.

V and J are TRBV7-9 and TRBJ1-2; D uncertain. Germline CDR1 SEHNR, CDR2 FQNEAQ (reference sequence). This CDR3 contains 13 residues. The V gene lost 4 bases and the J gene lost 4 bases, with 10 bases spanning the gap. The CDR3 nucleotides read TGTGCCAGCAGCTCGGACGGCTCCTATGGCTACACCTTC. It codes for CASSSDGSYGYTF. Together with reference TRBV7-9 and TRBJ1-2, the CDR3 gives the full variable domain: DTGVSQNPRHKITKRGQNVTFRCDPISEHNRLYWYRQTLGQGPEFLTYFQNEAQLEKSRLLSDRFSAERPKGSFSTLEIQRTEQGDSAMYLCASSSDGSYGYTFGSGTRLTVV.

V and J are TRBV20-1 and TRBJ1-1, with D uncertain. From germline, CDR1 is DFQATT and CDR2 SNEGSKA (reference sequence). Trimming took off 6 bases at V and 0 bases at J, with 5 bases between the two ends. The CDR3 totals 11 residues. CDR3: CSARMNTEAFF. The CDR3 nucleotides read TGCAGTGCGAGAATGAACACTGAAGCTTTCTTT.

CDR3 bases: TGTGCCACCAGCAGAGAGGGTAGCGGGAGGAATGAGCAGTTCTTC. Amino acids: CATSREGSGRNEQFF. The rearrangement links TRBV15 to TRBJ2-1, with TRBD2 identical over 10 bases. Germline trimming cut 0 bases from V and 7 bases from J; bases unmatched to any gene: 3. CDR3 length: 15 residues. Germline-derived CDR1 and CDR2 are LNHNV and YYDKDF (reference sequence).

This chain links TRBV19 with TRBJ2-7; TRBD1 might be the D (6 bases). This CDR3 has 12 residues. Per the germline V gene, CDR1 is LNHDA and CDR2 is SQIVND (reference sequence). V shed 2 bases and J shed 10 bases, with 12 bases lying between them. CDR3 sequence reads: CASSINPGHQYF. CDR3 nucleotide sequence: TGTGCCAGTAGTATAAACCCGGGACACCAGTACTTC.

V gene TRBV29-1 combines with J gene TRBJ2-5; D is perhaps TRBD1 (6 bases). The end of the DNA aligns better with TRBJ2-7, so the J call may be wrong. Germline V gene lookup returns CDR1 SQVTM and CDR2 ANQGSEA. This CDR3 comprises 13 residues. Written as DNA, the CDR3 is TGCAGCGCCCACGTGCCCCACAGGGACGAGCAGTACTTC. Protein product: CSAHVPHRDEQYF.

The chain is built from TRBV6-4 and TRBJ2-5; TRBD2 agrees at 11 bases. Germline CDR1 reads MRHNA; CDR2 reads SNTAGT. There are 16 residues in the CDR3. V lost 3 bases to trimming and J lost 4 bases; unmatched junction nucleotides: 7. DNA of the CDR3: TGTGCCAGCAGTGAAACAAGACTAGCGGGATTAGAGACCCAGTACTTC. Translation gives CASSETRLAGLETQYF.

In its sample, this clone was seen a few times. A read error may account for a junction end that differs from germline. The chain has TRBV7-9 and TRBJ2-1, with a weak D call TRBD2 (5 bases). The CDR3 spans 14 residues. Germline V gene sequence: CDR1 SEHNR, CDR2 FQNEAQ (reference sequence). The chain's CDR3 is CASSWASSHNEQFF. The CDR3 DNA sequence: TGTGCCAGCAGCTGGGCTAGCTCCCACAATGAGCAGTTCTTC.

The chain uses TRBV6-1 and TRBJ2-3, with 11 bases aligning to TRBD1. CDR3 length: 15 amino acids. The V and J ends lost 7 bases and 2 bases, in that order; junction bases with no gene match: 5. Germline-derived CDR1 and CDR2 are MNHNS and SASEGT. CDR3 in DNA: TGTGCCAGCACGCTGGACAGGGGGCCCACAGATACGCAGTATTTT. Protein: CASTLDRGPTDTQYF.

There are a few counts of this clone. The rearrangement uses TRBV29-1 and TRBJ1-1; D possibly corresponds to TRBD1 (6 bases). V was cut by 8 bases and J by 0 bases, with 16 bases left in between. The germline V gene encodes CDR1 SQVTM and CDR2 ANQGSEA. The CDR3 sequence is 14 residues long. CDR3 amino acids: CSSTGQPLNTEAFF. The CDR3 nucleotides read TGCAGCTCTACAGGGCAGCCTCTGAACACTGAAGCTTTCTTT. The whole variable domain, filled in from reference TRBV29-1 and TRBJ1-1, reads SAVISQKPSRDICQRGTSLTIQCQVDSQVTMMFWYRQQPGQSLTLIATANQGSEATYESGFVIDKFPISRPNLTFSTLTVSNMSPEDSSIYLCSSTGQPLNTEAFFGQGTRLTVV.

In its sample, this clone was seen a few times. The CDR3 DNA reads TGTGCCAGCAGTGTCGGAAATCAGCCCCAGCATTTT. Protein product: CASSVGNQPQHF. The V and J genes are TRBV2 and TRBJ1-5, with no clear D. The germline V gene encodes CDR1 SNHLY and CDR2 FYNNEI. Trimming took off 4 bases at V and 4 bases at J, with 5 bases between the two ends. There are 12 residues in the CDR3. Full variable domain (outside the CDR3, taken from reference TRBV2 and TRBJ1-5): EPEVTQTPSHQVTQMGQEVILRCVPISNHLYFYWYRQILGQKVEFLVSFYNNEISEKSEIFDDQFSVERPDGSNFTLKIRSTKLEDSAMYFCASSVGNQPQHFGDGTRLSIL.

There are a few counts of this clone. The chain combines TRBV7-2 with TRBJ2-2, with 7 bases fitting TRBD1. V lost 2 bases and J lost 6; bases outside the gene matches: 18. The CDR3 runs to 19 residues. CDR1 is SGHTA and CDR2 is FQGNSA in the germline V gene. The CDR3 reads CASSLRSGTARLAAGELFF. The CDR3 DNA is TGTGCCAGCAGCTTAAGGTCGGGGACAGCTCGACTCGCGGCCGGGGAGCTGTTTTTT.